The rows below give T cell receptor beta chains drawn from one sample of a study of T cell changes during pregnancy in multiple sclerosis. Assay: immunoSEQ multiplex PCR; the TCRdb copy retains only in-frame clones and omits some. The sample records approximately 45,000 clones, less than 95% being singletons. Sequencing used CD8+ T cells from peripheral blood mononuclear cells, obtained in the second trimester of pregnancy. The receptors were gathered from a female donor with multiple sclerosis, enrolled in a pregnancy study. Both conserved end residues are part of each CDR3. D genes are given only for firm matches. The size of a clone is reported for some rows only, either as once, few or many, or as a class for expanded clones.

CDR3aa | CDR3nt | abundance | d_gene | v_gene | len | j_gene
CASSQDRAYEQYF | TGCGCCAGCAGCCAAGACAGGGCATACGAGCAGTACTTC | once | . | TRBV4-1 | 13 | TRBJ2-7
CAWDPTGSENSPLHF | TGTGCCTGGGATCCTACAGGGAGTGAGAATTCACCCCTCCACTTT | . | . | TRBV30 | 15 | TRBJ1-6
CASSIFTGKNNEQFF | TGTGCCAGTAGTATCTTCACGGGAAAGAACAATGAGCAGTTCTTC | . | . | TRBV19 | 15 | TRBJ2-1
CSKAGCGNQPQHF | TGCTCAAAAGCGGGATGTGGCAATCAGCCCCAGCATTTT | once | . | TRBV23-1 | 13 | TRBJ1-5
CASSARLAGVENIQYF | TGTGCCAGCAGCGCCCGACTAGCGGGGGTCGAAAACATTCAGTACTTC | . | TRBD2 | TRBV9 | 16 | TRBJ2-4
CASSVRGRDYGYTF | TGTGCCAGCAGCGTCAGGGGGCGCGACTATGGCTACACCTTC | . | TRBD1 | TRBV9 | 14 | TRBJ1-2
CASSQRQGGYGYTF | TGTGCCAGCAGCCAAAGACAGGGAGGCTATGGCTACACCTTC | . | TRBD1 | TRBV7-6 | 14 | TRBJ1-2
CASSHKNSYEQYF | TGTGCCAGCAGTCACAAAAACTCCTACGAGCAGTACTTC | . | . | TRBV6-6 | 13 | TRBJ2-7
CASSPGGGKYTEAFF | TGTGCCAGCAGCCCCGGGGGTGGGAAGTACACTGAAGCTTTCTTT | . | . | TRBV7-2 | 15 | TRBJ1-1
CSVGEGDEQFF | TGCAGCGTGGGGGAGGGGGATGAGCAGTTCTTC | . | . | TRBV29-1 | 11 | TRBJ2-1
CASSQDRQGRGELFF | TGCGCCAGCAGCCAAGATCGTCAGGGGCGAGGGGAGCTGTTTTTT | . | . | TRBV4-1 | 15 | TRBJ2-2
CASSAPSGAQETQYF | TGTGCCAGCAGCGCCCCTAGCGGGGCCCAAGAGACCCAGTACTTC | . | TRBD2 | TRBV7-9 | 15 | TRBJ2-5
CASSQEAGGRFTGELFF | TGTGCCAGCAGCCAAGAAGCGGGGGGGCGTTTCACCGGGGAGCTGTTTTTT | . | TRBD2 | TRBV4-2 | 17 | TRBJ2-2
CASSILAGGPYNEQFF | TGCGCCAGCAGCATCCTAGCGGGGGGGCCTTACAATGAGCAGTTCTTC | . | TRBD2 | TRBV4-3 | 16 | TRBJ2-1
CASSGRTVQETQYF | TGTGCCAGCAGCGGTCGGACAGTTCAAGAGACCCAGTACTTC | . | . | TRBV9 | 14 | TRBJ2-5
CASSLGVGREQYF | TGTGCCAGCAGCTTGGGGGTAGGGAGGGAGCAGTACTTC | . | . | TRBV5-6 | 13 | TRBJ2-7
CSARSLEAFF | TGCAGTGCTAGGAGCCTCGAAGCTTTCTTT | once | . | TRBV20-1 | 10 | TRBJ1-1
CASSQAESRLEKLFF | TGCGCCAGCAGCCAAGCGGAGTCGAGGTTGGAAAAACTGTTTTTT | . | . | TRBV4-1 | 15 | TRBJ1-4
CASSEKGYRGDYGYTF | TGTGCCAGCAGTGAAAAGGGATACAGGGGGGACTATGGCTACACCTTC | . | TRBD1 | TRBV6-1 | 16 | TRBJ1-2
CASTPPGGHRYNEQFF | TGTGCCAGCACCCCCCCGGGGGGACACCGATACAATGAGCAGTTCTTC | . | . | TRBV13 | 16 | TRBJ2-1
CASSLAGSDTIYF | TGTGCCAGCAGCTTGGCGGGTTCGGACACCATATATTTT | . | . | TRBV5-4 | 13 | TRBJ1-3
CASLSAHGYEQYF | TGTGCCAGCCTCAGTGCACATGGCTACGAGCAGTACTTC | . | . | TRBV7-9 | 13 | TRBJ2-7
CASSLYYEQYF | TGTGCCAGCAGCTTGTACTACGAGCAGTACTTC | . | . | TRBV5-5 | 11 | TRBJ2-7
CASSPRGYNEQFF | TGTGCCAGCAGCCCCAGAGGCTACAATGAGCAGTTCTTC | . | . | TRBV11-3 | 13 | TRBJ2-1
CASSLGPGTVERYTF | TGTGCCAGCAGCCTAGGCCCCGGGACAGTCGAGAGGTACACCTTC | . | TRBD1 | TRBV7-9 | 15 | TRBJ1-2
CASSQDRVVQYF | TGCGCCAGCAGCCAAGATAGAGTGGTCCAGTACTTC | . | . | TRBV4-3 | 12 | TRBJ2-5
CASSVGQGNSPLHF | TGTGCCAGCAGCGTAGGACAGGGCAATTCACCCCTCCACTTT | . | TRBD1 | TRBV9 | 14 | TRBJ1-6
CASSRWGGDAVETQYF | TGCGCCAGCAGCAGGTGGGGAGGGGATGCTGTGGAGACCCAGTACTTC | . | TRBD2 | TRBV5-1 | 16 | TRBJ2-5
CASSLSGQVPLGYEQYF | TGTGCCAGCAGCTTATCGGGACAGGTCCCTCTGGGCTACGAGCAGTACTTC | once | TRBD1 | TRBV7-9 | 17 | TRBJ2-7
CASRQGVGAKNIQYF | TGTGCCAGCCGACAGGGGGTGGGGGCCAAAAACATTCAGTACTTC | . | TRBD1 | TRBV4-2 | 15 | TRBJ2-4
CASSQDGRGLGYTF | TGCGCCAGCAGCCAAGATGGCAGGGGGCTTGGCTACACCTTC | . | TRBD1 | TRBV4-3 | 14 | TRBJ1-2
CASSDSSRPYNEQFF | TGCGCCAGCAGTGATAGCTCTCGCCCCTACAATGAGCAGTTCTTC | once | . | TRBV10-2 | 15 | TRBJ2-1
CASSSAQYTEAFF | TGTGCCAGCAGCTCCGCACAATACACTGAAGCTTTCTTT | . | . | TRBV7-9 | 13 | TRBJ1-1
CASSYSATGGTEAFF | TGTGCCAGCAGTTACTCGGCCACAGGGGGCACTGAAGCTTTCTTT | . | TRBD1 | TRBV6-5 | 15 | TRBJ1-1
CASSVNRISYEQYF | TGTGCCAGCAGCGTAAACAGAATCTCCTACGAGCAGTACTTC | . | . | TRBV9 | 14 | TRBJ2-7
CASSEGPSEYF | TGTGCCAGCTCGGAGGGACCTTCAGAATATTTT | . | . | TRBV7-9 | 11 | TRBJ2-3
CASSLGQGAAEQFF | TGTGCCAGCAGCTTGGGACAGGGGGCAGCTGAGCAGTTCTTC | . | TRBD1 | TRBV5-6 | 14 | TRBJ2-1
CASYSGGEQYF | TGTGCCAGCTACTCTGGAGGCGAGCAGTACTTC | . | . | TRBV7-9 | 11 | TRBJ2-7
CASSFTGGEQYF | TGCGCCAGCAGCTTCACCGGGGGCGAGCAGTACTTC | . | . | TRBV5-1 | 12 | TRBJ2-7
CASSVGSSYNSPLHF | TGTGCCAGCAGCGTAGGGAGCTCCTATAATTCACCCCTCCACTTT | . | . | TRBV9 | 15 | TRBJ1-6
CASSLVLGGSYNEQFF | TGTGCCAGCAGCTTAGTATTGGGGGGCTCCTACAATGAGCAGTTCTTC | . | . | TRBV7-8 | 16 | TRBJ2-1
CASSIMASGGQETQYF | TGTGCCAGTAGTATTATGGCTAGCGGGGGCCAAGAGACCCAGTACTTC | . | TRBD2 | TRBV19 | 16 | TRBJ2-5
CASSAFREEAFF | TGTGCCAGCAGTGCGTTCCGGGAGGAAGCTTTCTTT | . | . | TRBV2 | 12 | TRBJ1-1
CASSDIDREETQYF | TGTGCCAGCAGTGATATCGACAGGGAAGAGACCCAGTACTTC | . | TRBD1 | TRBV2 | 14 | TRBJ2-5
CASSQDPGSLNTEAFF | TGCGCCAGCAGCCAAGATCCCGGGAGTTTGAACACTGAAGCTTTCTTT | . | . | TRBV4-3 | 16 | TRBJ1-1
CASSYSVSGANYGYTF | TGTGCCAGCAGTTACTCCGTCTCGGGGGCTAACTATGGCTACACCTTC | . | . | TRBV6-5 | 16 | TRBJ1-2
CASSQGPGSYEQYF | TGTGCCAGCAGCCAAGGGCCGGGGTCCTACGAGCAGTACTTC | . | . | TRBV7-3 | 14 | TRBJ2-7
CASSISDFLNYGYTF | TGTGCCAGTAGTATCTCGGACTTTCTAAACTATGGCTACACCTTC | . | . | TRBV19 | 15 | TRBJ1-2
CASSQKRTGDEQYF | TGTGCCAGCAGCCAGAAGAGGACAGGGGACGAGCAGTACTTC | . | TRBD1 | TRBV4-2 | 14 | TRBJ2-7
CATSGGQGGSYEQYF | TGTGCCACCAGCGGGGGACAGGGGGGTTCCTACGAGCAGTACTTC | . | TRBD1 | TRBV15 | 15 | TRBJ2-7
CASSLRGGLDEQFF | TGTGCCAGCAGCCTGCGGGGGGGCCTGGATGAGCAGTTCTTC | . | TRBD2 | TRBV2 | 14 | TRBJ2-1
CATLGSGTEAFF | TGTGCCACCCTGGGGAGCGGCACTGAAGCTTTCTTT | . | . | TRBV10-3 | 12 | TRBJ1-1
CASRGGAGELFF | TGTGCCAGCAGGGGGGGAGCAGGGGAGCTGTTTTTT | . | . | TRBV5-4 | 12 | TRBJ2-2